Listed below are T cell receptor beta chains from one sample, sequenced in a study of T cell responses to AZD1222 COVID-19 vaccine. Method: immunoSEQ multiplex PCR; TCRdb's copy keeps in-frame clones and lacks some. This sample has 14,000 or so clones, with about four fifths found just once. Sequenced here: peripheral blood, sampled 28 days after the second AZD1222 dose. All receptors derive from an adult who received the AZD1222 COVID-19 vaccine. Both conserved end residues are part of each CDR3. The D gene is left open where the match is weak. Clone sizes are given selectively: once, few, many, or a class where the clone is expanded.

d_gene	j_gene	abundance	v_gene	CDR3nt	CDR3aa
TRBD1	TRBJ2-5	NA	TRBV2	TGTGCCAGCAGTCTACAGGGGGTGGAGACCCAGTACTTC	CASSLQGVETQYF
NA	TRBJ1-1	NA	TRBV28	TGTGCCAGCACTCCTGGGGGATCGAACACTGAAGCTTTCTTT	CASTPGGSNTEAFF
NA	TRBJ2-2	NA	TRBV19	TGTGCCAGTAGTCTAAACACCGGGGAGCTGTTTTTT	CASSLNTGELFF
NA	TRBJ2-7	NA	TRBV3-1/TRBV3-2	TGTGCCAGCAGCAAAAGTGCTATAAGCTCCTACGAGCAGTACTTC	CASSKSAISSYEQYF
NA	TRBJ1-1	NA	TRBV28	TGTGCCAGCAGTAACATCTACACTGAAGCTTTCTTT	CASSNIYTEAFF
TRBD1	TRBJ1-6	NA	TRBV19	TGTGCCAGTAGTATGTCCCCGACAGGGGCCACTTCACCCCTCCACTTT	CASSMSPTGATSPLHF
TRBD2	TRBJ2-7	few	TRBV5-1	TGCGCCAGCAGCTTGAGTAGCGGGAGTTTCTTGTACGAGCAGTACTTC	CASSLSSGSFLYEQYF
NA	TRBJ2-3	NA	TRBV28	TGTGCCAGCAGTCCAACCCCCGCCAGGACGCAGTATTTT	CASSPTPARTQYF
TRBD2	TRBJ2-3	NA	TRBV27	TGTGCCAGCACCCTCCTAGCGGGGATCCGGGATACGCAGTATTTT	CASTLLAGIRDTQYF
TRBD2	TRBJ2-1	NA	TRBV27	TGTGCCAGCAGCCGAGGCGGGACTAGCGGGAGGGCCTATAATGAGCAGTTCTTC	CASSRGGTSGRAYNEQFF
NA	TRBJ1-1	once	TRBV28	TGTGCCAGCAGTCAGAGACAGACTGAAGCTTTCTTT	CASSQRQTEAFF
NA	TRBJ2-2	NA	TRBV27	TGTGCCAGCAGTTTTGAGGTCCCGCGACAACGGAACACCGGGGAGCTGTTTTTT	CASSFEVPRQRNTGELFF
NA	TRBJ2-7	NA	TRBV5-4	TGTGCCAGCAGCGTAGACAGTGAGCAGTACTTC	CASSVDSEQYF
NA	TRBJ1-5	NA	TRBV28	TGTGCCAGCACTCAGGGCAATCGGAATCAGCCCCAGCATTTT	CASTQGNRNQPQHF
NA	TRBJ1-6	NA	TRBV2	TGTGCCAGCAGTGATAGTTGGCGGTCCAAGGGAAATTCACCCCTCCACTTT	CASSDSWRSKGNSPLHF
TRBD2	TRBJ2-7	NA	TRBV2	TGTGCCAGCAGTGTCAGACTAGCGGAGGGCTACGAGCAGTACTTC	CASSVRLAEGYEQYF
TRBD2	TRBJ2-5	NA	TRBV7-9	TGTGCCAGCAGCTCCCCGGTTGGACTAGCGGAAGAGACCCAGTACTTC	CASSSPVGLAEETQYF
TRBD1	TRBJ2-7	NA	TRBV11-2	TGTGCCAGCAGCTTAGCTAGACAGGGGCTGGGCGAGCAGTACTTC	CASSLARQGLGEQYF
TRBD2	TRBJ2-7	NA	TRBV11-2	TGTGCCAGCACCCCCCCGGGGGGGGGCGGCGAGCAGTACTTC	CASTPPGGGGEQYF
NA	TRBJ1-2	large	TRBV12-3/TRBV12-4	TGTGCCAGCAGTTTATCAAGAGGGGGCTACACCTTC	CASSLSRGGYTF
NA	TRBJ1-5	NA	TRBV4-1	TGCGCCAGCAGCCCGTATTCAGGGTGGCCCCCAGGGCAGCCCCAGCATTTT	CASSPYSGWPPGQPQHF
TRBD1	TRBJ2-2	NA	TRBV19	TGTGCCAGTAGTATAGACCCCCTTCGAAGGTTTGGACAGGAGAACACCGGGGAGCTGTTTTTT	CASSIDPLRRFGQENTGELFF
TRBD2	TRBJ2-7	NA	TRBV28	TGTGCCAGCAGTTCCGACTTTATCGGGAGGGCCTACGAGCAGTACTTC	CASSSDFIGRAYEQYF
NA	TRBJ2-2	NA	TRBV5-1	TGCGCCAGCAGCACCGGACAGCTGAACACCGGGGAGCTGTTTTTT	CASSTGQLNTGELFF
NA	TRBJ2-1	NA	TRBV18	TGTGCCAGCTCACCATCGGCTAGCAGACTGAATGAGCAGTTCTTC	CASSPSASRLNEQFF
NA	TRBJ1-4	NA	TRBV30	TGTGCCTGGAAAGAGGGTGAAAAACTGTTTTTT	CAWKEGEKLFF
NA	TRBJ1-5	NA	TRBV2	TGTGCCTGCCAATTGGAGGGTTTCGGTGGCAATCAGCCCCAGCATTTT	CACQLEGFGGNQPQHF
TRBD2	TRBJ2-5	few	TRBV7-9	TGTGCCAGCAGCTTTTCCCCCATGGGCCTAGCGGGGGACCAAGAGACCCAGTACTTC	CASSFSPMGLAGDQETQYF
NA	TRBJ1-2	NA	TRBV6-5	TGTGCCAGCAGGGGGGGTACTAACTATGGCTACACCTTC	CASRGGTNYGYTF
NA	TRBJ1-5	once	TRBV12-1	TGTGCCAGCAGCCGGACAGGGTATAATCAGCCCCAGCATTTT	CASSRTGYNQPQHF
NA	TRBJ2-3	NA	TRBV4-2	TGTGCCAGCAGCCAAGATACAGCGGGCACAGATACGCAGTATTTT	CASSQDTAGTDTQYF
TRBD2	TRBJ2-3	NA	TRBV5-1	TGCGCCAGCAGCCTGACGACTAGCGGGAGTTCTAGTGATGGCACAGATACGCAGTATTTT	CASSLTTSGSSSDGTDTQYF
TRBD1	TRBJ1-2	NA	TRBV6-2/TRBV6-3	TGTGCCAGCAGTTTCCGACAGGGGAACTATGGCTACACCTTC	CASSFRQGNYGYTF
NA	TRBJ1-2	NA	TRBV6-1	TGTGCCAGCAGTGAAGCGCTGGGGAGGGCGCAAAGGCCCCATGGCTACACCTTC	CASSEALGRAQRPHGYTF
NA	TRBJ2-1	NA	TRBV2	TGTGCCAGCAATTTTCAGGGGGGTACGTCCAATGAGCAGTTCTTC	CASNFQGGTSNEQFF
TRBD1	TRBJ1-1	NA	TRBV4-1	TGCGCCAGCAGCCAGAACAGGGGACTGAACACTGAAGCTTTCTTT	CASSQNRGLNTEAFF
NA	TRBJ2-5	few	TRBV6-5	TGTGCCAGCAGTTACTCCCAAGAGACCCAGTACTTC	CASSYSQETQYF
NA	TRBJ2-7	NA	TRBV2	TGTGCCAGCAGTTCCGAACGACAGGTATCCTACGAGCAGTACTTC	CASSSERQVSYEQYF
TRBD1	TRBJ2-7	NA	TRBV27	TGTGCCAGCAGTATCGCCGGGACAGGGGTTTACGAGCAGTACTTC	CASSIAGTGVYEQYF
TRBD2	TRBJ2-5	NA	TRBV6-2/TRBV6-3	TGTGCCAGCAGTTATAGGACTAGCTTGCAAGAGACCCAGTACTTC	CASSYRTSLQETQYF
NA	TRBJ1-3	NA	TRBV19	TGTGCCAGTAGTATTCAAGCGGCGCAGAGGATTACTTTAAACACCATATATTTT	CASSIQAAQRITLNTIYF
TRBD1	TRBJ1-5	NA	TRBV3-1/TRBV3-2	TGTGCCAGCAGCCAAGCAGGGGGAAGCAATCAGCCCCAGCATTTT	CASSQAGGSNQPQHF
NA	TRBJ1-5	NA	TRBV27	TGTGCCAGCAGCCTTCTCGGGGGGACCGAGCTGATCCAGCATTTT	CASSLLGGTELIQHF
NA	TRBJ2-7	NA	TRBV19	TGTGCCAGTAGTGGCAGGGGTCTTCAGGAGCAGTACTTC	CASSGRGLQEQYF
NA	TRBJ1-4	once	TRBV19	TGTGCCAGTAGTTACTATCAGGGGCGGAGTGAAAAACTGTTTTTT	CASSYYQGRSEKLFF
NA	TRBJ2-7	NA	TRBV27	TGTGCCAGCAGTCCGGACCGGGTCCCAGGCCGCCACGAGCAGTACTTC	CASSPDRVPGRHEQYF
TRBD1	TRBJ1-5	NA	TRBV12-5	TGTGCTAGTGGTTCCACCGGGACAGGGGGTACTGGCGGCAGCCTAAATCAGCCCCAGCATTTT	CASGSTGTGGTGGSLNQPQHF
NA	TRBJ1-1	NA	TRBV7-8	TGTGCCAGCAGCCTCAGAAGGAACACTGAAGCTTTCTTT	CASSLRRNTEAFF
NA	TRBJ1-6	few	TRBV5-6	TGTGCCAGCAGCCCAGTCATTCAATCACCCCTCCACTTT	CASSPVIQSPLHF
NA	TRBJ2-6	NA	TRBV18	TGTGCCAGCTCACCAGGGGACGGGGCCAACGTCCTGACTTTC	CASSPGDGANVLTF
NA	TRBJ2-3	NA	TRBV27	TGTGCCAGCAGTTTCCTTTACCGGGAACTCACAGATACGCAGTATTTT	CASSFLYRELTDTQYF
NA	TRBJ1-3	NA	TRBV2	TGTGCCAGCAGTGCAATTGGAAACACCATATATTTT	CASSAIGNTIYF
NA	TRBJ1-1	NA	TRBV7-3	TGTGCCAGCAGCTCGACAGGTTCGGCGGAAGCTTTCTTT	CASSSTGSAEAFF
NA	TRBJ1-1	NA	TRBV7-9	TGTGCCAGCAGCTCGACTACCGGGACGGGGAACACTGAAGCTTTCTTT	CASSSTTGTGNTEAFF
NA	TRBJ1-5	NA	TRBV2	TGTGCCAGCACCTACTTACTTAGCAATCAGCCCCAGCATTTT	CASTYLLSNQPQHF
TRBD1	TRBJ2-7	NA	TRBV5-6	TGTGCCAGCAGCTTGCAACCGGGACAGGGGTACTACGAGCAGTACTTC	CASSLQPGQGYYEQYF
NA	TRBJ2-7	NA	TRBV6-1	TGTGCCAGCAGTGAAAGTGGCAGCTCAAGGAGTGGCGAGCAGTACTTC	CASSESGSSRSGEQYF
NA	TRBJ2-1	NA	TRBV5-4	TGTGCCAGCAGCTTAAGCAATGAGCAGTTCTTC	CASSLSNEQFF
NA	TRBJ1-2	NA	TRBV5-4	TGTGCCAGCAGCTTCCGGGGTGACGGCTATGGCTACACCTTC	CASSFRGDGYGYTF